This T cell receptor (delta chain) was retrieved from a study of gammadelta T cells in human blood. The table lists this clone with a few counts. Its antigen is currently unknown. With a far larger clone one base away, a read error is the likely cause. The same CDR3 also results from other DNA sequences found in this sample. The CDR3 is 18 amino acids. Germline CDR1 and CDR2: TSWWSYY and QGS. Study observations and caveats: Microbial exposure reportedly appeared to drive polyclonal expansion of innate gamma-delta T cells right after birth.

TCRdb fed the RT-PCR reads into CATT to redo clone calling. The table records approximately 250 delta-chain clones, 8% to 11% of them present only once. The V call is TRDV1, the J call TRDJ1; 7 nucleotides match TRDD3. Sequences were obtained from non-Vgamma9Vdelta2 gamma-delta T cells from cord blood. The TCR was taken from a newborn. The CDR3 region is CALGGSPGGLFYTDKLIF. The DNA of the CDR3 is TGTGCACTTGGGGGGTCCCCTGGGGGTCTATTTTACACCGATAAACTCATCTTT.